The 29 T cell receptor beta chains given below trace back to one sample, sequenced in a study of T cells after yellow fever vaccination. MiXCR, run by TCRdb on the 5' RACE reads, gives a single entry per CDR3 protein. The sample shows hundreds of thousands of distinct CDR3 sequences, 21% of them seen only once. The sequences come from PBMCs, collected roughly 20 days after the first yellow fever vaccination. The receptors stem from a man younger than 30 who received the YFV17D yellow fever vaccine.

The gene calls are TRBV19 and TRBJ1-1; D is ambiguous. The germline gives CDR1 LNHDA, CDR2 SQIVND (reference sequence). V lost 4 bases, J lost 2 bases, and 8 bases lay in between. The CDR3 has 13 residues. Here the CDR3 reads CASSTGYNTEAFF. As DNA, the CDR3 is TGTGCCAGTAGTACGGGTTATAACACTGAAGCTTTCTTT.

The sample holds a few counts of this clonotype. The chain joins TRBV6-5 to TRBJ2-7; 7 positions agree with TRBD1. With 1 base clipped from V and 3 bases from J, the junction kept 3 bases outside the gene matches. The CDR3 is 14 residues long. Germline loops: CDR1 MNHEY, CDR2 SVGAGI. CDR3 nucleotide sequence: TGTGCCAGCAGTTACTTAGGGACAGACTACGAGCAGTACTTC. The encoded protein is CASSYLGTDYEQYF.

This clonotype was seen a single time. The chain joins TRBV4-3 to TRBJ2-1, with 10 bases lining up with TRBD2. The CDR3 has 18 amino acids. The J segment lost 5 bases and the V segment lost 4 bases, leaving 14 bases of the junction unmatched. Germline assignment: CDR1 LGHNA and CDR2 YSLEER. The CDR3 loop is CASSRPGLAPEGDNEQFF. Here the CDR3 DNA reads TGCGCCAGCAGCCGGCCGGGACTAGCGCCCGAAGGCGACAATGAGCAGTTCTTC.

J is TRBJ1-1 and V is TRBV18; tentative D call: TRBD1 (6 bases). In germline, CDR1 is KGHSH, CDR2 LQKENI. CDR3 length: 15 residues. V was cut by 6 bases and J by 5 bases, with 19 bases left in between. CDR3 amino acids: CASSPTGNGGTEAFF. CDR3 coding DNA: TGTGCCAGCTCTCCCACAGGGAATGGTGGGACTGAAGCTTTCTTT.

The CDR3 DNA reads as TGTGCCAGCAGCGTAGATCCGGTTTACAATGAGCAGTTCTTC. Its translation is CASSVDPVYNEQFF. This rearrangement joins TRBV9 to TRBJ2-1; D is unclear. In germline, CDR1 is SGDLS, CDR2 YYNGEE. Trimming took off 0 bases at V and 4 bases at J, with 8 bases between the two ends. The CDR3 loop spans 14 amino acids. The full variable domain, completed using reference TRBV9 and TRBJ2-1, is DSGVTQTPKHLITATGQRVTLRCSPRSGDLSVYWYQQSLDQGLQFLIQYYNGEERAKGNILERFSAQQFPDLHSELNLSSLELGDSALYFCASSVDPVYNEQFFGPGTRLTVL.

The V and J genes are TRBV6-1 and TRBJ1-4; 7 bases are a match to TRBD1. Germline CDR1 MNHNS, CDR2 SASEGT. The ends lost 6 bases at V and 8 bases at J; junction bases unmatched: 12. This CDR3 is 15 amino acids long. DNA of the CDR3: TGTGCCAGCAGAACACCGGGACAGATAACGGAAAAACTGTTTTTT. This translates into CASRTPGQITEKLFF.

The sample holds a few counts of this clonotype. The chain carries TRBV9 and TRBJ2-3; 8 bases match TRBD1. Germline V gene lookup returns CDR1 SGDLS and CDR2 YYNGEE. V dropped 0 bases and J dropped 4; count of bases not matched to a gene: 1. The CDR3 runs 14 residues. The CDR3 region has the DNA TGTGCCAGCAGCGTAGGACAGGGGCCAGATACGCAGTATTTT. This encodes CASSVGQGPDTQYF.

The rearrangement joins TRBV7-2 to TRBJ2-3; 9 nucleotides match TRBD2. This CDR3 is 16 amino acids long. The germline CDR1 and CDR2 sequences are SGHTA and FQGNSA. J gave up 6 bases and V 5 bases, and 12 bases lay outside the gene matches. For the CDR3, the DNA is TGTGCCAGCAGCGAAGCGTCGAGCGGGGGGTCGGATACGCAGTATTTT. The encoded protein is CASSEASSGGSDTQYF.

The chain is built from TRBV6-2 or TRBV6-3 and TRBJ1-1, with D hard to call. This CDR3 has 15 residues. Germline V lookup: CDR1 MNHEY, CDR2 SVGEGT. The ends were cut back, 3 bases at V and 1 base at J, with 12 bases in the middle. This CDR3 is CASSYQPAENTEAFF. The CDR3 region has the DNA TGTGCCAGCAGTTATCAGCCGGCAGAGAACACTGAAGCTTTCTTT.

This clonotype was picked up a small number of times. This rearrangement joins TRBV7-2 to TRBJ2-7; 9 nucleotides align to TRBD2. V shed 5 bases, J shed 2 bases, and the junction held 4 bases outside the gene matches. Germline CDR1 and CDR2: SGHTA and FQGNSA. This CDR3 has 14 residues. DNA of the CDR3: TGTGCCAGCAGCGAAGCGGGGGGCACCTACGAGCAGTACGTC. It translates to CASSEAGGTYEQYV.

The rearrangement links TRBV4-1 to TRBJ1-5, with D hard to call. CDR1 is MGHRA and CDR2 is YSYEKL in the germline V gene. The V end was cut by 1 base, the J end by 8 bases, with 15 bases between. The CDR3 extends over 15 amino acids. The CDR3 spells CASSQVLLESKPQHF. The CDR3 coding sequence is TGCGCCAGCAGCCAAGTCTTGTTGGAATCAAAGCCCCAGCATTTT.

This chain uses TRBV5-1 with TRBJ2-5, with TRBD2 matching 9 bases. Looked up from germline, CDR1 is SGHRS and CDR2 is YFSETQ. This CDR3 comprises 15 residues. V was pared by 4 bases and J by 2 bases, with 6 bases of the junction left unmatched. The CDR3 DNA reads TGCGCCAGCAGCGACACTAGCGGGTATCAAGAGACCCAGTACTTC. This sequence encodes CASSDTSGYQETQYF.

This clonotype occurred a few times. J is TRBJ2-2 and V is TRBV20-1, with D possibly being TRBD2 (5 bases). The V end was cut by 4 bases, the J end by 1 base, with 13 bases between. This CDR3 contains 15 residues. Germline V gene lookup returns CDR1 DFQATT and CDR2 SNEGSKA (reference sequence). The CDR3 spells CSATLLAGNTGELFF. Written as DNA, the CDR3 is TGCAGTGCTACCCTGCTGGCGGGGAACACCGGGGAGCTGTTTTTT.

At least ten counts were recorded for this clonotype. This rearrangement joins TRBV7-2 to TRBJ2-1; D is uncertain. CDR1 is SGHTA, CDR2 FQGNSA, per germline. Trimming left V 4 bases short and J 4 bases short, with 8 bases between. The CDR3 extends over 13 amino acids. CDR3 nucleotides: TGTGCCAGCAGCTGGACCTTATACAATGAGCAGTTCTTC. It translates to CASSWTLYNEQFF. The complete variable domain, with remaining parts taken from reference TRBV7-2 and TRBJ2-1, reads GAGVSQSPSNKVTEKGKDVELRCDPISGHTALYWYRQSLGQGLEFLIYFQGNSAPDKSGLPSDRFSAERTGGSVSTLTIQRTQQEDSAVYLCASSWTLYNEQFFGPGTRLTVL.

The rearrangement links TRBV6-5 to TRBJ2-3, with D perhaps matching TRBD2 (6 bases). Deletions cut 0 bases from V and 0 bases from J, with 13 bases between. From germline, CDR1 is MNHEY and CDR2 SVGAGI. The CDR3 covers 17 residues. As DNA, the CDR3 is TGTGCCAGCAGTTACTCGAGGCCGGGACTTAGCACAGATACGCAGTATTTT. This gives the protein CASSYSRPGLSTDTQYF.

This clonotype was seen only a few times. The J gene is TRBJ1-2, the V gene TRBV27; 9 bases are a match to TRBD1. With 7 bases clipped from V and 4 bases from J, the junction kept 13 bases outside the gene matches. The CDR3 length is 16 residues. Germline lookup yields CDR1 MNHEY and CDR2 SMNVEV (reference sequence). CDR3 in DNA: TGTGCCAGCACCAAAGGGACAGGGAATTTTCTCTATGGCTACACCTTC. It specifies CASTKGTGNFLYGYTF.

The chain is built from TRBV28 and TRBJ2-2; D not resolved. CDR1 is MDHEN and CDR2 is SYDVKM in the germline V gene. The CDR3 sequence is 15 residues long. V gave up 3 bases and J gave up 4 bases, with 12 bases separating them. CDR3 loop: CASSFGQASTGELFF. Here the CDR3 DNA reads TGTGCCAGCAGTTTTGGGCAGGCCTCCACCGGGGAGCTGTTTTTT.

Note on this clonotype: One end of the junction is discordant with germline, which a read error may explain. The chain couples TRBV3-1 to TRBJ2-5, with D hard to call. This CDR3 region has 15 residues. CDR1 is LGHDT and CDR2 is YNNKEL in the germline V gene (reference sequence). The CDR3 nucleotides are TGTGCCACCAGCCAAGCCTCAGCTCCTCAAGAGACCCAGTACTTC. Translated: CATSQASAPQETQYF.

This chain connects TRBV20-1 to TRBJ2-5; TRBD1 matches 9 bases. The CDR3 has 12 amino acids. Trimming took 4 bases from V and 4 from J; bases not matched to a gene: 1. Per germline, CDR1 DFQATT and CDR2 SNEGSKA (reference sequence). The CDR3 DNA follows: TGCAGTGCTACGGACAGGGGAGAGACCCAGTACTTC. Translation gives CSATDRGETQYF.

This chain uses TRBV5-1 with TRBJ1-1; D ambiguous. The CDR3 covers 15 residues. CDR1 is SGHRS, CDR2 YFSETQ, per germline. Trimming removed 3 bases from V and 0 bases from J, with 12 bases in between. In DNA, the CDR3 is TGCGCCAGCAGCTACTTGACCCGCCTGAACACTGAAGCTTTCTTT. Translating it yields CASSYLTRLNTEAFF.

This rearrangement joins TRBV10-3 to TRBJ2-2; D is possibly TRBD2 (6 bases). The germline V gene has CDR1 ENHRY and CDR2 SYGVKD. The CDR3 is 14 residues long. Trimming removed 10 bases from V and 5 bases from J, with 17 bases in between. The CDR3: CATRGTTGTGELFF. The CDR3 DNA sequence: TGTGCCACCCGGGGGACGACCGGAACCGGGGAGCTGTTTTTT.

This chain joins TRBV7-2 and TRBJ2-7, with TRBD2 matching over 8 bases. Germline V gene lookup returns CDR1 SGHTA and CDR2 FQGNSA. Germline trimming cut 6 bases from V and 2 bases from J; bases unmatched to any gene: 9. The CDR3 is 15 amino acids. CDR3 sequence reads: CASSQSGGPAYEQYV. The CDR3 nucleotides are TGTGCCAGCAGTCAGAGCGGGGGCCCCGCCTACGAGCAGTACGTC.

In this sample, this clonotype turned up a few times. The CDR3 loop is CAQGGASHTGELFF. The CDR3 DNA reads as TGTGCCCAAGGGGGGGCCAGTCACACCGGGGAGCTGTTTTTT. The chain has TRBV7-2 and TRBJ2-2, with a tentative D call TRBD2 (7 bases). Trimming stripped 11 bases from V and 3 bases from J, with 16 bases between. Looked up from germline, CDR1 is SGHTA and CDR2 is FQGNSA. CDR3 length: 14 residues.

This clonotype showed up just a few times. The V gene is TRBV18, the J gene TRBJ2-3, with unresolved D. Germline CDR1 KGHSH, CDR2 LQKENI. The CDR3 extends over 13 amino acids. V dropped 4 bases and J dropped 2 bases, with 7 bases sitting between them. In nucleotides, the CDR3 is TGTGCCAGCTCACACTCCTCCACAGATACGCAGTATTTT. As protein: CASSHSSTDTQYF.

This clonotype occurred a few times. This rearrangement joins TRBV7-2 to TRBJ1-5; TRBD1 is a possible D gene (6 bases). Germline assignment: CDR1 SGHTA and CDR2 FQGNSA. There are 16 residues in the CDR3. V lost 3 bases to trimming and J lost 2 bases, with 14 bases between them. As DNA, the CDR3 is TGTGCCAGCAGCTTGGGGGCTGCGTTCGGCAATCAGCCCCAGCATTTT. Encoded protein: CASSLGAAFGNQPQHF.

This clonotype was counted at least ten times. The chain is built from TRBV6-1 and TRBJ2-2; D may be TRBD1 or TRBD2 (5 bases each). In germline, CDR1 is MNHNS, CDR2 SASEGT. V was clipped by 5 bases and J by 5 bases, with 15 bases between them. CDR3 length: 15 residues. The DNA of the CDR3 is TGTGCCAGCAGTACGTCCCCGAGGGGAACCGGGGAGCTGTTTTTT. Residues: CASSTSPRGTGELFF.

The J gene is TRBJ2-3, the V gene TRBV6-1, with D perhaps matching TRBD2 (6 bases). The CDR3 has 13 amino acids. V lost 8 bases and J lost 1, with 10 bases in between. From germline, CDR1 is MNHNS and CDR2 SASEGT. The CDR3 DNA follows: TGTGCCAGCGCGGGGATTGGCACAGATACGCAGTATTTT. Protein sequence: CASAGIGTDTQYF.

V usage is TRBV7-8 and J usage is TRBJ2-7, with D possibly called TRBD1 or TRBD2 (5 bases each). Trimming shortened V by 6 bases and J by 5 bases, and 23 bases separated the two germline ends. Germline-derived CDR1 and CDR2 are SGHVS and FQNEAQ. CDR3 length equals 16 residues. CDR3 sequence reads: CASSLNRDLQGDEQYF. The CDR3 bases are TGTGCCAGCAGTCTGAACCGGGACCTACAAGGGGACGAGCAGTACTTC.

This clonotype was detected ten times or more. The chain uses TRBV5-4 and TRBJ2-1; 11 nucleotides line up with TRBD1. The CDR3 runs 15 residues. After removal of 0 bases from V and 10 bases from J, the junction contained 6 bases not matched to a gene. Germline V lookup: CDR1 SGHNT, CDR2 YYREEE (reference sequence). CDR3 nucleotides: TGTGCCAGCAGCTTGGGGGACAGGGGGACACGGGAGCAGTTCTTC. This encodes CASSLGDRGTREQFF.